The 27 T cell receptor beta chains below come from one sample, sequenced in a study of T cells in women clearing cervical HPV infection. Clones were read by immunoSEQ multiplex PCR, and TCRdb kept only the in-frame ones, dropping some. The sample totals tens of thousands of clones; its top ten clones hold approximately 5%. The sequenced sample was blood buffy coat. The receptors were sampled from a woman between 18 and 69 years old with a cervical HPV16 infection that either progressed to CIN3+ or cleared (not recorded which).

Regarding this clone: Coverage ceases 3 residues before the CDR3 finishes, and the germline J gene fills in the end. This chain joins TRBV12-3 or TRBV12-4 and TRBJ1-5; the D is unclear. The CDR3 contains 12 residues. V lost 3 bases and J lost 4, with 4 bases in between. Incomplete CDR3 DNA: TGTGCCAGCAGTTTCGGTAATCAGCCC. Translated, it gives CASSFGNQP. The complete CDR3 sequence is CASSFGNQPQHF.

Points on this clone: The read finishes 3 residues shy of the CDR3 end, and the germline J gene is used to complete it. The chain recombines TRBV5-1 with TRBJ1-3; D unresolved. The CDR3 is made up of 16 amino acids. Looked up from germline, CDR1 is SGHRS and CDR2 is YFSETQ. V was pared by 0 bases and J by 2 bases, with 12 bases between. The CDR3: CASSLGGPLAGNTIYF. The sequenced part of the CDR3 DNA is TGCGCCAGCAGCTTGGGAGGGCCTCTCGCTGGAAACACC.

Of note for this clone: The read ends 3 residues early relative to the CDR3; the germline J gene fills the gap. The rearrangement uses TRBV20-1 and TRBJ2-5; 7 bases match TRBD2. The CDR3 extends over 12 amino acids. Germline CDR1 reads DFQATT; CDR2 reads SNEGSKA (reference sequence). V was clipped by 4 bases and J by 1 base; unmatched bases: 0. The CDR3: CSATSGQETQYF. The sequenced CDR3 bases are TGCAGTGCTACTAGCGGCCAAGAGACC.

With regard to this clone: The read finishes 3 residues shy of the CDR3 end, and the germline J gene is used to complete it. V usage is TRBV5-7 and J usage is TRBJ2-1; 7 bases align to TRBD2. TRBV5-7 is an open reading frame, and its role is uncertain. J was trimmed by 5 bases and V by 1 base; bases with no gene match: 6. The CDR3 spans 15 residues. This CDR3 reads CASSLWPSGDNEQFF. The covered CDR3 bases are TGTGCCAGCAGCTTGTGGCCTAGCGGCGACAATGAG.

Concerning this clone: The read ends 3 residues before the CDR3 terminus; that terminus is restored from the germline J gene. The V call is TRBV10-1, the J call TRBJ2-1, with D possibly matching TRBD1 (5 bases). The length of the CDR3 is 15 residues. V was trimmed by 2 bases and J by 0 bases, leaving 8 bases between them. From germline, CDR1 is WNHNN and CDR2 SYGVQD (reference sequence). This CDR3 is CASSEGASSYNEQFF. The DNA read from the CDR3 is TGCGCCAGCAGTGAGGGGGCGAGCTCCTACAATGAG.

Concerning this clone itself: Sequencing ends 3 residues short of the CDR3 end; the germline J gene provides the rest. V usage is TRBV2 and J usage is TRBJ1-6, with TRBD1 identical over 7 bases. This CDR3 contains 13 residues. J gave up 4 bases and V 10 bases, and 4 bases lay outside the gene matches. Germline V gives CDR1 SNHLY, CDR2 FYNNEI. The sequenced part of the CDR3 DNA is TGTGCCACCAACAGGGGTTATAATTCACCC. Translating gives CATNRGYNSP. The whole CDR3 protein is CATNRGYNSPLHF. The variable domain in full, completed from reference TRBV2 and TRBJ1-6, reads EPEVTQTPSHQVTQMGQEVILRCVPISNHLYFYWYRQILGQKVEFLVSFYNNEISEKSEIFDDQFSVERPDGSNFTLKIRSTKLEDSAMYFCATNRGYNSPLHFGNGTRLTVT.

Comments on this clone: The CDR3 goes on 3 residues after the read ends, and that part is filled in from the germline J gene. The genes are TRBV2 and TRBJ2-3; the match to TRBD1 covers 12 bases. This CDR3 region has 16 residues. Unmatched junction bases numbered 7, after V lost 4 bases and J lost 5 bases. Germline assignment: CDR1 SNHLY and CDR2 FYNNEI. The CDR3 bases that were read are TGTGCCAGCAGTGTTGGGACAGGGGGCGCGATAGATACG. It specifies CASSVGTGGAIDT. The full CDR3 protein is CASSVGTGGAIDTQYF.

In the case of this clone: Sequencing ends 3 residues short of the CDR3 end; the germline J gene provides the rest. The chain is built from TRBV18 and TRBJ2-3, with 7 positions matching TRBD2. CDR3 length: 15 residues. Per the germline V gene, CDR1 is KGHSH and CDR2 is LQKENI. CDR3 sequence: CASSPPGGNQETQYF. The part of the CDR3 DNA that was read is TGTGCCAGCTCACCACCGGGGGGGAACCAAGAGACG. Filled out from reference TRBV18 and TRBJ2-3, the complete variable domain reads NAGVMQNPRHLVRRRGQEARLRCSPMKGHSHVYWYRQLPEEGLKFMVYLQKENIIDESGMPKERFSAEFPKEGPSILRIQQVVRGDSAAYFCASSPPGGNQETQYFGPGTRLTVL.

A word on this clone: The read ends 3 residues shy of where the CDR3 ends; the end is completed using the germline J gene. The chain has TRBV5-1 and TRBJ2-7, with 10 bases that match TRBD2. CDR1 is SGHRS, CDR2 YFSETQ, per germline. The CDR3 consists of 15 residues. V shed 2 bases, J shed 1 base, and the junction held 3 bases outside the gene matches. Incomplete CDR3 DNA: TGCGCCAGCAGCTTTCTAGCGGGGGTATCCTACGAG. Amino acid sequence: CASSFLAGVSYE. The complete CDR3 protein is CASSFLAGVSYEQYF. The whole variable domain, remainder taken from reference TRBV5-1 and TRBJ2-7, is KAGVTQTPRYLIKTRGQQVTLSCSPISGHRSVSWYQQTPGQGLQFLFEYFSETQRNKGNFPGRFSGRQFSNSRSEMNVSTLELGDSALYLCASSFLAGVSYEQYFGPGTRLTVT.

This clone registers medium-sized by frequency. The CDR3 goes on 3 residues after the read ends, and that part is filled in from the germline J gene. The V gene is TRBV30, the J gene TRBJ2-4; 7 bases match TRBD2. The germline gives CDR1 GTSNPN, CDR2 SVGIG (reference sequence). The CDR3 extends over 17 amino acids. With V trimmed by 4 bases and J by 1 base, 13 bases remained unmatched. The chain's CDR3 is CAWTYGGGSSAKNIQYF. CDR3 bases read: TGTGCCTGGACTTACGGGGGAGGGAGTAGTGCCAAAAACATT.

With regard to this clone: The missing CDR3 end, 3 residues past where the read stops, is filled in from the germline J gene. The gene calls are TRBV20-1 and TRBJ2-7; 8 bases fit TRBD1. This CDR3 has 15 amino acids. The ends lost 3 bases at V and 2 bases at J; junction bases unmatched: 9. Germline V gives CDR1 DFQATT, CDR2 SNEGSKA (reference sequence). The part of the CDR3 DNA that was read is TGCAGTGCTAGGGTGGACAGGGTCGGGACCTACGAG. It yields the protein CSARVDRVGTYE. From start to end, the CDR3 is CSARVDRVGTYEQYF.

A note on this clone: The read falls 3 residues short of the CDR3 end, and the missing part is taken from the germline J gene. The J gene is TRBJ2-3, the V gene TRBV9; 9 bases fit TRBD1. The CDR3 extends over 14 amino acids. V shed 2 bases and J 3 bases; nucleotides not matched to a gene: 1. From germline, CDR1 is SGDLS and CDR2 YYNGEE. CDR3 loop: CASSVDRGTDTQYF. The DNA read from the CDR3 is TGTGCCAGCAGCGTGGACAGGGGAACAGATACG.

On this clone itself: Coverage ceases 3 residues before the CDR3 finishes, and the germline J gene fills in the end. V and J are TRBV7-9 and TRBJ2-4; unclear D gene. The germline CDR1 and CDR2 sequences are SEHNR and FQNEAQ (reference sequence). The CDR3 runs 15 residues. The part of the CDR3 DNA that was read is TGTGCCAGCAGCTTAGCGGAGTGGCAGTACTATGGT. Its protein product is CASSLAEWQYYG. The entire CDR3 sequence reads CASSLAEWQYYGQYF.

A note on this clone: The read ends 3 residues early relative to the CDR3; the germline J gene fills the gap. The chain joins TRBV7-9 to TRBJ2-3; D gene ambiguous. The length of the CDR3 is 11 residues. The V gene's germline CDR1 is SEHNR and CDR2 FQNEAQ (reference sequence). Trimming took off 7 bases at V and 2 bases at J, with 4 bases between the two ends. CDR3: CASIITDTQYF. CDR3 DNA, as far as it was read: TGTGCCAGCATCATCACAGATACG. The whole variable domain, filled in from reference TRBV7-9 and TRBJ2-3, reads DTGVSQNPRHKITKRGQNVTFRCDPISEHNRLYWYRQTLGQGPEFLTYFQNEAQLEKSRLLSDRFSAERPKGSFSTLEIQRTEQGDSAMYLCASIITDTQYFGPGTRLTVL.

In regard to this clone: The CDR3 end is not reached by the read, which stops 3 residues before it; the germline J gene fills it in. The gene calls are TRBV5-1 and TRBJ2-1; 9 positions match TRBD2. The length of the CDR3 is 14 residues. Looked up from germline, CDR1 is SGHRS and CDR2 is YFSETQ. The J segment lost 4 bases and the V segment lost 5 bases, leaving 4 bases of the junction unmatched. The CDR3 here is CASSLTSGYNEQFF. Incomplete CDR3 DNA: TGCGCCAGCAGTTTGACTAGCGGATACAATGAG.

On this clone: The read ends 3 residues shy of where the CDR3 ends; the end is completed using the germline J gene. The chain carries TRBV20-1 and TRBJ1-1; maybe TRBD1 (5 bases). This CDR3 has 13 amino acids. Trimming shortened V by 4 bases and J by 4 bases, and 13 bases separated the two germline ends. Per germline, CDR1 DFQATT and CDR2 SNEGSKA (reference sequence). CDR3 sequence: CSAINRLSTEAFF. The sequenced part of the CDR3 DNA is TGCAGTGCTATTAACAGGTTGAGCACTGAA.

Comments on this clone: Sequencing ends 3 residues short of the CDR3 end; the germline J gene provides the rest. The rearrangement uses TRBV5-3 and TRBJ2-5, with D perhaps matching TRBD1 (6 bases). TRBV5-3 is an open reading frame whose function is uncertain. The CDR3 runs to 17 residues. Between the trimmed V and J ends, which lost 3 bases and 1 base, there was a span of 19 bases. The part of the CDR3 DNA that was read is TGTGCCAGAAGCTCCCGGACGGGACAATACCTCCAAGAGACC. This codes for CARSSRTGQYLQET. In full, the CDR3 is CARSSRTGQYLQETQYF.

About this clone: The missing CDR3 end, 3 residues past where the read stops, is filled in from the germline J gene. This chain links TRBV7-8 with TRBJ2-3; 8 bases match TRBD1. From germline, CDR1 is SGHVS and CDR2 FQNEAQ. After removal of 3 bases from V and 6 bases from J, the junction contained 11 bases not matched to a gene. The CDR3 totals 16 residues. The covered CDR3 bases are TGTGCCAGCAGCTTCAGGGGGCCCCTTTCTTGGGATACG. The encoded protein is CASSFRGPLSWDT. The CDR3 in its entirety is CASSFRGPLSWDTQYF.

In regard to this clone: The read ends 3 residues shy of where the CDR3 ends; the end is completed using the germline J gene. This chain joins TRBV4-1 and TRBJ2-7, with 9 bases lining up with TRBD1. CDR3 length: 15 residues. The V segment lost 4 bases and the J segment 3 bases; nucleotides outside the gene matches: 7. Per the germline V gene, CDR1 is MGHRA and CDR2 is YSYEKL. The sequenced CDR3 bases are TGCGCCAGCAGCCCGCGGACAGGGGAAGGCTACGAG. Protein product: CASSPRTGEGYE. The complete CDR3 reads CASSPRTGEGYEQYF.

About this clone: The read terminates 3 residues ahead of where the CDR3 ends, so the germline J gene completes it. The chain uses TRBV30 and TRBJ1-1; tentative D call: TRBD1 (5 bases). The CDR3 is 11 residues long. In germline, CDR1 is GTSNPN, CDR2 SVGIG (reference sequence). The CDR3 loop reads CAWSLAGRAFF. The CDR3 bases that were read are TGTGCCTGGAGTTTGGCAGGGAGA.

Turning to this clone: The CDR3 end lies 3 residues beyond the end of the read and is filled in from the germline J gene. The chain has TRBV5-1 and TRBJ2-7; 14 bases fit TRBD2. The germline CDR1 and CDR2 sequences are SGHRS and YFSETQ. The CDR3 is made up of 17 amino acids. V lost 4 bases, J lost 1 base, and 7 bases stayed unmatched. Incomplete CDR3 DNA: TGCGCCAGCAGCCCCGGACTAGCGGGAGGCCTTTCCTACGAG. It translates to CASSPGLAGGLSYE. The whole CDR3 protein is CASSPGLAGGLSYEQYF.

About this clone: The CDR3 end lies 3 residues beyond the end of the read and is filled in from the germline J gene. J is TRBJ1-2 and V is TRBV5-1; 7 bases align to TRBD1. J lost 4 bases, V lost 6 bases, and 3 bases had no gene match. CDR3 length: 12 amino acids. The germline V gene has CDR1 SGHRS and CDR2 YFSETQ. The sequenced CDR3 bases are TGCGCCAGCAAAGGGGGCGTCTATGGC. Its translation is CASKGGVYG. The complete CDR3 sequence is CASKGGVYGYTF.

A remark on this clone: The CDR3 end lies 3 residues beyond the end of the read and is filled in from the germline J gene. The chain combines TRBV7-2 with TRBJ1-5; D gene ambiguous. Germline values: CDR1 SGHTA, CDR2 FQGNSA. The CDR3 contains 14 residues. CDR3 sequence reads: CASSLGLAVDPQHF. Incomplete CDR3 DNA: TGTGCCAGCAGCTTAGGCCTAGCCGTAGATCCC.

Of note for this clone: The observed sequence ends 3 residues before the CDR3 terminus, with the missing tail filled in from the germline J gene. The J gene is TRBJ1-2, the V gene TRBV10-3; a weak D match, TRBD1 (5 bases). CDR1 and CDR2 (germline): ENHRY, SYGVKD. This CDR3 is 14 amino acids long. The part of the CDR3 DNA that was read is TGTGCCATCACCGAGGGGAGGGGTGCGGGGGGC. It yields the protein CAITEGRGAGG. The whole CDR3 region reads CAITEGRGAGGYTF.

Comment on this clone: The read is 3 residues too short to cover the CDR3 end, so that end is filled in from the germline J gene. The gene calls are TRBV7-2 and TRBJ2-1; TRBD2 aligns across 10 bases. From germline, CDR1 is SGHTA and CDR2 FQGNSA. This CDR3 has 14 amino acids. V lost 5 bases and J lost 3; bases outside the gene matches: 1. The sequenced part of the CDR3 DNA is TGTGCCAGCAGCCCTAGCGGGGGCTACAATGAG. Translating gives CASSPSGGYNE. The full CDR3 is CASSPSGGYNEQFF. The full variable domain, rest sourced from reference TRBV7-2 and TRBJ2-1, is GAGVSQSPSNKVTEKGKDVELRCDPISGHTALYWYRQSLGQGLEFLIYFQGNSAPDKSGLPSDRFSAERTGGSVSTLTIQRTQQEDSAVYLCASSPSGGYNEQFFGPGTRLTVL.

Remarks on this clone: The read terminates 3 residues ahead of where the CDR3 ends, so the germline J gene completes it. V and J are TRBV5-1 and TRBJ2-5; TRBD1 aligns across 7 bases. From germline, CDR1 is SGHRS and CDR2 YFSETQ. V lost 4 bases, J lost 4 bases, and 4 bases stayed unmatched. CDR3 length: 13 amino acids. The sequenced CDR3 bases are TGCGCCAGCAGCCCTGCAGGGGGAGAGACC. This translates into CASSPAGGET. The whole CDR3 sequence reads CASSPAGGETQYF.

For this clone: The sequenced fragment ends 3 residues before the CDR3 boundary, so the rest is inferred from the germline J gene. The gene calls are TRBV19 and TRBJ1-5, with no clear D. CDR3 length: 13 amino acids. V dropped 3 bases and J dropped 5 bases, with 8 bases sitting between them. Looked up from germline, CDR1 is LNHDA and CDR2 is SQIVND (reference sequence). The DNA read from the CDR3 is TGTGCCAGTAGTATTAAGGGCGATCAGCCC. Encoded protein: CASSIKGDQP. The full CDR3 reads CASSIKGDQPQHF.